This is a list of T cell receptor beta chains from one sample in a study of T cells after yellow fever vaccination. TCRdb analysed the 5' RACE reads with MiXCR anew, one entry per CDR3 protein. The sample includes some 350,000 distinct CDR3 sequences, almost 4% of them seen just once. Sequencing used PBMCs, obtained 5 days after the yellow fever booster vaccination. These receptors all come from a man between 18 and 29 years old who received the YFV17D yellow fever vaccine. Both conserved end residues are part of each CDR3. Each record gives: V gene, J gene, clone size, CDR3 protein. Only part of the rows carry a size: once, few, many, or a class if the clone is expanded.

TRBV7-9	TRBJ2-3	many	CASSLIAGGQDTQYF
TRBV20-1	TRBJ2-1	.	CSARWVGIMFNEQFF
TRBV11-2	TRBJ2-1	.	CASRSPGRRRTSGGMDEQFF
TRBV4-2	TRBJ1-2	few	CASSQDRIHGYTF
TRBV7-8	TRBJ2-2	many	CASSLDLLANTGELFF
TRBV5-1	TRBJ2-7	many	CASSTRAGPYEQYF
TRBV2	TRBJ1-2	.	CASSEEGPLYGYTF
TRBV5-4	TRBJ2-3	many	CASSPGTSGSTDTQYF
TRBV28	TRBJ2-3	many	CASSSSGQLLKPSGQYF
TRBV4-3	TRBJ2-5	few	CASSQGPVRETQYF
TRBV20-1	TRBJ1-2	.	CSAAGQGVNYGYTF
TRBV11-2	TRBJ2-7	.	CASSSVGGVTYEQCF
TRBV20-1	TRBJ1-1	few	CSAPTFAEAFF
TRBV20-1	TRBJ2-3	.	CSARRIQGGSTDTQYF
TRBV6-5	TRBJ2-7	few	CASSYSSGGYEQYF
TRBV7-2	TRBJ1-5	many	CASSYRGNQPQHF
TRBV4-1	TRBJ1-2	.	CASSHSRDGDYGYTF
TRBV11-2	TRBJ1-5	.	CASSLDQGTGQPQHF
TRBV7-9	TRBJ2-5	.	CASSLIVETQYF
TRBV4-2	TRBJ1-6	few	CASSQERPGSYNSPLHF
TRBV7-9	TRBJ2-6	few	CASSPPFPQVPGANVLTF
TRBV29-1	TRBJ2-1	many	CSVIQVGDNEQFF
TRBV5-1	TRBJ2-1	many	CASSLWAGDLYNEQFF
TRBV7-9	TRBJ2-7	.	CASSFDELPDEQYF
TRBV29-1	TRBJ2-5	few	CSVEWRGVGETQYF
TRBV12-3/TRBV12-4	TRBJ2-1	few	CASSSTDWRRYNEQFF
TRBV27	TRBJ2-6	many	CASTLGTGANVLTF